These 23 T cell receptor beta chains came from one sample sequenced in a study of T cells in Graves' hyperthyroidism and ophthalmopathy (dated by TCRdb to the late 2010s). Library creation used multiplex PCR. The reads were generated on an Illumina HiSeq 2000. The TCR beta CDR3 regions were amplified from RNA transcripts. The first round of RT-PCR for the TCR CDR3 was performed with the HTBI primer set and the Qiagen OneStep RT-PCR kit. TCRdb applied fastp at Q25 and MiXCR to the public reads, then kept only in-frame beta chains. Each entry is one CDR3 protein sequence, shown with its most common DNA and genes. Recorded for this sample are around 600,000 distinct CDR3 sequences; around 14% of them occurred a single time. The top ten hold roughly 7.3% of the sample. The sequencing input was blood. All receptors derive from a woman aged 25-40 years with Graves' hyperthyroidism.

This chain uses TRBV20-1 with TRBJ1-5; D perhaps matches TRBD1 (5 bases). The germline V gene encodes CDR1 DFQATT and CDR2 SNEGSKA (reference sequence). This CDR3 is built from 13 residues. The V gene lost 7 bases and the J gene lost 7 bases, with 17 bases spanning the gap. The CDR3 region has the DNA TGCAGTGGTTATGCTTTAGGGGAGCAGCCCCAGCATTTT. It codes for CSGYALGEQPQHF.

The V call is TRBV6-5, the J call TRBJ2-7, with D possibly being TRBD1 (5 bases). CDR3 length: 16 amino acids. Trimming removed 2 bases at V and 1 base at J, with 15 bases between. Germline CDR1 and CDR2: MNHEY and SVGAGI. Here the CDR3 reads CASSYGAGPGSYEQYF. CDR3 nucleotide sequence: TGTGCCAGCAGTTACGGGGCCGGTCCTGGGTCCTACGAGCAGTACTTC.

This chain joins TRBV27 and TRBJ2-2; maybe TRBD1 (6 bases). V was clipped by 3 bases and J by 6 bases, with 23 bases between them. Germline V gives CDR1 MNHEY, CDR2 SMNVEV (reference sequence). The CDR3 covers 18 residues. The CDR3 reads CASSFGRGTQSLPGELFF. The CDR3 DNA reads TGTGCCAGCAGTTTTGGCAGGGGAACCCAATCACTCCCCGGGGAGCTGTTTTTT.

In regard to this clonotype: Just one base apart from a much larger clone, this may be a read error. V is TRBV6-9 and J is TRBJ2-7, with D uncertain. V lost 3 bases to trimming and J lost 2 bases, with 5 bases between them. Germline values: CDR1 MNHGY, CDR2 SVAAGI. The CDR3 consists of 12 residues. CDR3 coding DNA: TGTGCCAGCAGTTACGAGCCCTACGAGCAGTACTTC. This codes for CASSYEPYEQYF.

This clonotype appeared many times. The CDR3: CASSLPGTNPYEQYF. The CDR3 region has the DNA TGTGCCAGCAGTTTGCCCGGGACTAACCCCTACGAGCAGTACTTC. This chain links TRBV28 with TRBJ2-7; 7 bases are shared with TRBD2. Germline V gives CDR1 MDHEN, CDR2 SYDVKM. This CDR3 contains 15 residues. The J segment lost 2 bases and the V segment lost 3 bases, leaving 7 bases of the junction unmatched.

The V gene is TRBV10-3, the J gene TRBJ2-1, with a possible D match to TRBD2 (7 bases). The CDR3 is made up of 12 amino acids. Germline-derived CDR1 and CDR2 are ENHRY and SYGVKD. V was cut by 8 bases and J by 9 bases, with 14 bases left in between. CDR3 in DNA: TGTGCCATCGGCAGGGGAGGGGGTGAGCAGTTCTTC. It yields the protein CAIGRGGGEQFF.

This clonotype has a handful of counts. CDR3 DNA: TGTGCCAGCAGCTTAACGCGTACTGCCACCAATGAGCAGTTCTTC. Its protein is CASSLTRTATNEQFF. The chain links TRBV7-3 to TRBJ2-1; D is uncertain. Between the trimmed V and J ends, which lost 0 bases and 6 bases, there was a span of 12 bases. This CDR3 has 15 residues. CDR1 and CDR2 from the germline V gene are SGHTA and FQGTGA.

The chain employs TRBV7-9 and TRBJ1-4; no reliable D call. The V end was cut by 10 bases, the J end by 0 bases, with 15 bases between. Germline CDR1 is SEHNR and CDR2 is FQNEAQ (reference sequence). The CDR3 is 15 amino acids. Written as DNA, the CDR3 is TGTGCCACCCCGCTGCCCGGCCCAACTAATGAAAAACTGTTTTTT. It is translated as CATPLPGPTNEKLFF.

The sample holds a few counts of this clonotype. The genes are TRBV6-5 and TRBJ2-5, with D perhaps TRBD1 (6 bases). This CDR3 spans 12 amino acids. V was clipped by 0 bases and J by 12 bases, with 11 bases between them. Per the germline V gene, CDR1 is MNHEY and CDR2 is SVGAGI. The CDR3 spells CASSYSSQGEYF. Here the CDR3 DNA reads TGTGCCAGCAGTTACTCGTCACAGGGCGAGTACTTC.

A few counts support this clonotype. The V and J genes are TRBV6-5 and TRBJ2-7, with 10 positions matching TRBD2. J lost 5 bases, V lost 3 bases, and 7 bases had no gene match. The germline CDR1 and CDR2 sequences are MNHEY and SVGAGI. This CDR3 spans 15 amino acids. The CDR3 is CASSYEREGLHEQYF. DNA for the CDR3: TGTGCCAGCAGTTATGAGCGGGAGGGCCTGCACGAGCAGTACTTC.

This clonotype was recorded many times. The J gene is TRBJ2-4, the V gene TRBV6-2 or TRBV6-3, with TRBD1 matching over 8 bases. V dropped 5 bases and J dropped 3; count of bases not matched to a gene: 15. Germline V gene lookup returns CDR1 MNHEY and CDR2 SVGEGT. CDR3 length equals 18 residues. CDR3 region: CASSAEGQAEGYKNIQYF. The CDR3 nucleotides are TGTGCCAGCAGTGCCGAGGGACAGGCTGAAGGGTACAAAAACATTCAGTACTTC.

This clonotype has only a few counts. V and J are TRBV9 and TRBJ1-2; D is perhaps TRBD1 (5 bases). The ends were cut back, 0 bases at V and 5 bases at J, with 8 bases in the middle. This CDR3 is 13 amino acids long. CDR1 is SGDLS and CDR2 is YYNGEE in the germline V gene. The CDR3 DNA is TGTGCCAGCAGCGTAGAGGGACGGTATGGCTACACCTTC. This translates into CASSVEGRYGYTF. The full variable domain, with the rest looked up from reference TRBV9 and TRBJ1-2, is DSGVTQTPKHLITATGQRVTLRCSPRSGDLSVYWYQQSLDQGLQFLIQYYNGEERAKGNILERFSAQQFPDLHSELNLSSLELGDSALYFCASSVEGRYGYTFGSGTRLTVV.

CDR3 coding DNA: TGTGCCAGCAGCCAAGACCACTACTATGGCTACACCTTC. Protein sequence: CASSQDHYYGYTF. The rearrangement joins TRBV14 to TRBJ1-2; D gene unclear. V lost 0 bases, J lost 3 bases, and 5 bases lay in between. This CDR3 comprises 13 residues. Germline V lookup: CDR1 SGHDN, CDR2 FVKESK.

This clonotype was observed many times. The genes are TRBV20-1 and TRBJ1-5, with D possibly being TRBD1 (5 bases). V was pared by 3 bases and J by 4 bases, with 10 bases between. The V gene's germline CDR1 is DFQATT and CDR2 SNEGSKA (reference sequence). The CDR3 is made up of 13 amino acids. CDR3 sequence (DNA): TGCAGTGCTAGCCCGTCAGGGAATCAGCCCCAGCATTTT. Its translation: CSASPSGNQPQHF.

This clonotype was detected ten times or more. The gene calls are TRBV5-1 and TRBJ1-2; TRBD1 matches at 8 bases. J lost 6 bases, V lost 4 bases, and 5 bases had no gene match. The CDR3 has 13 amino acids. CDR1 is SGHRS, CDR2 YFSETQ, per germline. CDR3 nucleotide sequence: TGCGCCAGCAGCCATGGACAGGGAAATGGCTACACCTTC. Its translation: CASSHGQGNGYTF. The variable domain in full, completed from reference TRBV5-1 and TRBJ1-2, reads KAGVTQTPRYLIKTRGQQVTLSCSPISGHRSVSWYQQTPGQGLQFLFEYFSETQRNKGNFPGRFSGRQFSNSRSEMNVSTLELGDSALYLCASSHGQGNGYTFGSGTRLTVV.

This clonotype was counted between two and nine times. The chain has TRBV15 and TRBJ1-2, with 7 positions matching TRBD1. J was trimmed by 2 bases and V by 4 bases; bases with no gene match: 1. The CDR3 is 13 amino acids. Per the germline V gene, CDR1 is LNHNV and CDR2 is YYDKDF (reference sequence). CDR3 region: CATSKGANYGYTF. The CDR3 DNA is TGTGCCACCAGCAAGGGGGCGAACTATGGCTACACCTTC.

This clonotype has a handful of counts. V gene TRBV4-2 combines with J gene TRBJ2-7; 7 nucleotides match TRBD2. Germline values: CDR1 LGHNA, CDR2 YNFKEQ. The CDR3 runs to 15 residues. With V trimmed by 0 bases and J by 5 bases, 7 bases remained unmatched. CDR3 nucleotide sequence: TGTGCCAGCAGCCAAGATCCCGGGGGGTTGGACGAGCAGTACTTC. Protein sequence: CASSQDPGGLDEQYF.

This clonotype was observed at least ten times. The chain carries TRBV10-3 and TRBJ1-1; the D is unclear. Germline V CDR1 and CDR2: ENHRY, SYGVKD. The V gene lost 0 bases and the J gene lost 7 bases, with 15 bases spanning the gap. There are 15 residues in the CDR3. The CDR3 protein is CAISESHEEPLEAFF. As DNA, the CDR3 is TGTGCCATCAGTGAGTCTCACGAAGAACCTCTTGAAGCTTTCTTT.

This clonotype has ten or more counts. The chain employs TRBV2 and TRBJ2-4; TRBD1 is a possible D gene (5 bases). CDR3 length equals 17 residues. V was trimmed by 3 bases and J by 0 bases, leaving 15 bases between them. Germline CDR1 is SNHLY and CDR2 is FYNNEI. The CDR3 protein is CASSDEGQGLAKNIQYF. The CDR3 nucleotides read TGTGCCAGCAGTGACGAAGGGCAGGGTCTAGCCAAAAACATTCAGTACTTC.

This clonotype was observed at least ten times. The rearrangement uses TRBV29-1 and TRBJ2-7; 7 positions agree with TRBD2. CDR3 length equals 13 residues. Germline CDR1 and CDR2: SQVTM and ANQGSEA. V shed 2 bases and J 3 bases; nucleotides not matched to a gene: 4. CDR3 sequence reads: CSVERGGSYEQYF. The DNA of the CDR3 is TGCAGCGTTGAAAGGGGCGGGAGCTACGAGCAGTACTTC.

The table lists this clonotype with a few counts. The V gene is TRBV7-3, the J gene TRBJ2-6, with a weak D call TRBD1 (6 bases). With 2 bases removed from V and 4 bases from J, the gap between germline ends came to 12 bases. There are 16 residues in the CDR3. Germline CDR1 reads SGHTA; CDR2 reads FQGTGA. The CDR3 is CASSLVAGAGANVLTF. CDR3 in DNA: TGTGCCAGCAGCTTAGTGGCAGGGGCCGGGGCCAACGTCCTGACTTTC.

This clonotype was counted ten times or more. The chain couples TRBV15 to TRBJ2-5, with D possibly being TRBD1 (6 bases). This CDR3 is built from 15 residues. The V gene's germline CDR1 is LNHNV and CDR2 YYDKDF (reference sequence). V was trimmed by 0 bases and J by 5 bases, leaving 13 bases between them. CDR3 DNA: TGTGCCACCAGCAGAGACCCAGGGGTGGGGGAGACCCAGTACTTC. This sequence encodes CATSRDPGVGETQYF.

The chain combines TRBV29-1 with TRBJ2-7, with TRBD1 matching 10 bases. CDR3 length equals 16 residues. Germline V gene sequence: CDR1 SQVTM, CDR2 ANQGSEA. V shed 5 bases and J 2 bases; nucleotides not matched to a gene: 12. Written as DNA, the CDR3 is TGCAGCGTTAAAGGGGTGGGACAGGGGACTCCCTACGAGCAGTACTTC. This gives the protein CSVKGVGQGTPYEQYF.